The entry below gives a single T cell receptor beta chain sequence along with its context. This entry is derived from a study of blood T cells in healthy people across ages. Then a second PCR, running roughly 7 to 11 cycles, was carried out with a sample-barcoded 5' primer and a J-beta primer mix. Every cDNA was tagged by a template-switch adaptor with 12 random nucleotides. TCRdb reanalysed the 5' RACE reads using MiXCR and keeps one entry per CDR3 protein. This sample yields some 1,800,000 distinct CDR3 sequences, of which 30% to 40% are seen a single time; roughly 23% belongs to the top ten. Trimming cost V 5 bases and J 6 bases; bases outside gene matches: 16. The CDR3 has 16 amino acids. Germline V gives CDR1 MNHEY, CDR2 SVGAGI.

The V and J genes are TRBV6-5 and TRBJ2-7; the match to TRBD2 covers 7 bases. Sequences were obtained from blood. The origin of this receptor is a human donor in good health. CDR3 coding DNA: TGTGCCAGCAGTCCGCATTTTGGGGGGGTTGTTCTCGAGCAGTACTTC. Amino acids: CASSPHFGGVVLEQYF.